This is a list of T cell receptor beta chains from one sample in a study of beta chain features in type 1 diabetes. The assay was immunoSEQ multiplex PCR, and TCRdb's table has in-frame clones only and misses some. The sample consists of 200,000 to 300,000 clones, around 21% of them appearing once. The sequenced sample consisted of naive CD4+ T cells from blood. Receptors originate from a woman aged 40 to 50 with type 1 diabetes. Both conserved end residues are part of each CDR3. The D gene is left open where the match is weak. Size tells how often a clone was seen (once, few, many) or the class of an expanded clone, and some rows leave it out.

v_call	j_call	clone_size	d_call	cdr3_nt	cdr3_aa
TRBV13	TRBJ1-4	few	NA	TGTGCCAGCAGCTACGGATCAGCGGAAAAACTGTTTTTT	CASSYGSAEKLFF
TRBV28	TRBJ2-1	few	NA	TGTGCCAGCAGTTCAGGTGGGGGAGGGGGTGATAATGAGCAGTTCTTC	CASSSGGGGGDNEQFF
TRBV15	TRBJ2-7	NA	NA	TGTGCCACCAGCAGAGCCCAGGGTCGCGAGCAGTACTTC	CATSRAQGREQYF
TRBV29-1	TRBJ2-7	NA	NA	TGCAGCGTCCTGGGGGGTGACTACGAGCAGTACTTC	CSVLGGDYEQYF
TRBV29-1	TRBJ2-5	NA	NA	TGCAGCGTTGTTAGAGCACAAGAGACCCAGTACTTC	CSVVRAQETQYF
TRBV5-1	TRBJ2-7	NA	NA	TGCGCCAGCAGCTTGGAGCCAGCGTCCTCCTACGAGCAGTACTTC	CASSLEPASSYEQYF
TRBV15	TRBJ1-4	few	TRBD1	TGTGCCACCAGCACCCGACAGGGTGGAGAAAAACTGTTTTTT	CATSTRQGGEKLFF
TRBV6-6	TRBJ2-7	few	NA	TGTGCCAGCAGTTACCTTGGGTCGGGGGATATGCGCGAGCAGTACTTC	CASSYLGSGDMREQYF
TRBV9	TRBJ2-7	NA	TRBD2	TGTGCCAGCAGCGTAGGGATAGCGGGATGGGACGAGCAGTACTTC	CASSVGIAGWDEQYF
TRBV18	TRBJ2-7	NA	TRBD2	TGTGCCAGCTCACCCCTGCGGGGGTCGGGCGAGCAGTACTTC	CASSPLRGSGEQYF
TRBV28	TRBJ1-5	few	NA	TGTGCCAGCAGCTCCGGGACTGGTCATCAGCCCCAGCATTTT	CASSSGTGHQPQHF
TRBV5-6	TRBJ1-1	few	NA	TGTGCCAGCAGCCCTTCCACTACGGGGAACACTGAAGCTTTCTTT	CASSPSTTGNTEAFF
TRBV27	TRBJ1-6	few	TRBD1	TGTGCCAGCAGTTTTCTGACAGGGGCGAATTCACCCCTCCACTTT	CASSFLTGANSPLHF
TRBV27	TRBJ2-1	few	NA	TGTGCCAGCAGCCGGGGTGGACAGATCTACAATGAGCAGTTCTTC	CASSRGGQIYNEQFF
TRBV15	TRBJ1-1	NA	NA	TGTGCCACCAGCAGAGATCGAGGGGAAGCTTTCTTT	CATSRDRGEAFF
TRBV18	TRBJ1-1	NA	TRBD1	TGTGCCAGCTCGCCTACAGGGGAGGCGACTGAAGCTTTCTTT	CASSPTGEATEAFF
TRBV7-2	TRBJ2-5	few	NA	TGTGCCAGCAGCTTAATAAAGCCCGGACGGGGACAAGAGACCCAGTACTTC	CASSLIKPGRGQETQYF
TRBV9	TRBJ2-5	few	NA	TGTGCCAGCAGCGCCTCAGGGGTGGGGGAGACCCAGTACTTC	CASSASGVGETQYF
TRBV7-2	TRBJ2-1	few	NA	TGTGCCAGCAGCTTAGAGGGACTGCCCCCGTCGCAGTTCTTC	CASSLEGLPPSQFF
TRBV7-3	TRBJ2-5	NA	NA	TGTGCCAGCAGCCCCTCGGGGGAGACCCAGTACTTC	CASSPSGETQYF
TRBV9	TRBJ1-1	NA	NA	TGTGCCAGCTCCAGGGGTGTGGACACTGAAGCTTTCTTT	CASSRGVDTEAFF
TRBV7-9	TRBJ2-5	few	NA	TGTGCCAGCAGCCTACTCGCAGGCCAAGAGACCCAGTACTTC	CASSLLAGQETQYF
TRBV14	TRBJ2-1	NA	TRBD2	TGTGCCAGCAGCCAGTCTACCCCCGGGACTAGCGGGGGGTTAAACAATGAGCAGTTCTTC	CASSQSTPGTSGGLNNEQFF
TRBV18	TRBJ1-5	NA	NA	TGTGCCAGCTCACCACCAGGCAGGGGATCGCAGCCCCAGCATTTT	CASSPPGRGSQPQHF
TRBV9	TRBJ2-1	NA	TRBD2	TGTGCCAGCAGCGTAGTAGCGGGGGCCGTCTACGATGAGCAGTTCTTC	CASSVVAGAVYDEQFF
TRBV5-1	TRBJ1-1	NA	TRBD1	TGCGCCAGCAGCTCAGGACAGGGGACTGAAGCTTTCTTT	CASSSGQGTEAFF
TRBV6-6	TRBJ2-3	NA	TRBD1	TGTGCCAGCGGTTTTATCCGGGACAGGGGGCTATATTTT	CASGFIRDRGLYF
TRBV27	TRBJ2-7	NA	TRBD1	TGTGCCAGCAGTCCCGGCGGGACAGGACGGGCGGGGGAGCAGTACTTC	CASSPGGTGRAGEQYF
TRBV7-2	TRBJ2-3	NA	TRBD1	TGTGCCAGCAGCTGGGGACAGTTCTCCACAGATACGCAGTATTTT	CASSWGQFSTDTQYF
TRBV30	TRBJ1-3	few	NA	TGTGCCTGGGGGCCCATGGAAGGAAACACCATATATTTT	CAWGPMEGNTIYF
TRBV7-2	TRBJ1-2	NA	TRBD1	TGTGCCAGCAGCCCGGACAGGGGCAGGGGCTACACCTTC	CASSPDRGRGYTF
TRBV7-3	TRBJ2-7	few	NA	TGTGCCAGCAGCCCGACAGGCGGGACAGTGTACGAGCAGTACTTC	CASSPTGGTVYEQYF
TRBV30	TRBJ2-3	NA	TRBD2	TGTGCCTGGGACCTAGCGGGAGGCGATACGCAGTATTTT	CAWDLAGGDTQYF
TRBV5-1	TRBJ1-1	few	NA	TGCGCCAGCAGCTTTAGTAGAGACACTGAAGCTTTCTTT	CASSFSRDTEAFF
TRBV18	TRBJ1-2	few	NA	TGTGCCAGCTCACCCGACAGAAACTATGGCTACACCTTC	CASSPDRNYGYTF
TRBV7-9	TRBJ2-1	NA	TRBD1	TGTGCCAGCAGCTTTGATTACAGGGGCCCGGATGAGCAGTTCTTC	CASSFDYRGPDEQFF
TRBV19	TRBJ2-1	few	NA	TGTGCCAGTAGGGCCGGGACTCACGTATACAATGAGCAGTTCTTC	CASRAGTHVYNEQFF
TRBV29-1	TRBJ1-2	few	TRBD1	TGCAGCGTTGAATACCCCAGGGGGCTGAGCTACACCTTC	CSVEYPRGLSYTF
TRBV9	TRBJ1-5	NA	NA	TGTGCCAGCAGCTCCAGACTCGGTCAGCCCCAGCATTTT	CASSSRLGQPQHF
TRBV9	TRBJ2-3	few	NA	TGTGCCAGCGGGGCTAGCGGCACAGATACGCAGTATTTT	CASGASGTDTQYF
TRBV19	TRBJ2-7	few	NA	TGTGCCAGTAGTGGAACAGGGACGGGAGAGCAGTACTTC	CASSGTGTGEQYF
TRBV30	TRBJ1-5	few	NA	TGTGCCTGGAGTAAACAGCCTGATCAGCCCCAGCATTTT	CAWSKQPDQPQHF